This record covers a single T cell receptor beta chain. Its antigen remains unknown. The sample is drawn from a study of shared clonotypes between healthy human individuals. Findings and limits, study-wide: On the whole, naive subsets had larger estimated richness than memory subsets had.

CD45RO-negative, CCR7-positively selected cells formed the naive CD8 fraction, excluding terminally differentiated effector memory CD45RA+ cells. TCRdb keeps only in-frame clones here, not all; method: immunoSEQ multiplex PCR. The sample carries more than 2 million clones, about 94% recorded once. From germline, CDR1 is SGHTS and CDR2 YDEGEE. V was pared by 2 bases and J by 4 bases, with 8 bases of the junction left unmatched. This CDR3 spans 16 amino acids. This TCR derives from a man younger than 30 in good health. V is TRBV5-8 and J is TRBJ2-1; 8 positions match TRBD2. Input material: naive CD8+ T cells sorted from blood. CDR3 region: CASSLGWLAGYNEQFF. DNA for the CDR3: TGTGCCAGCAGCTTAGGCTGGCTAGCGGGTTACAATGAGCAGTTCTTC.